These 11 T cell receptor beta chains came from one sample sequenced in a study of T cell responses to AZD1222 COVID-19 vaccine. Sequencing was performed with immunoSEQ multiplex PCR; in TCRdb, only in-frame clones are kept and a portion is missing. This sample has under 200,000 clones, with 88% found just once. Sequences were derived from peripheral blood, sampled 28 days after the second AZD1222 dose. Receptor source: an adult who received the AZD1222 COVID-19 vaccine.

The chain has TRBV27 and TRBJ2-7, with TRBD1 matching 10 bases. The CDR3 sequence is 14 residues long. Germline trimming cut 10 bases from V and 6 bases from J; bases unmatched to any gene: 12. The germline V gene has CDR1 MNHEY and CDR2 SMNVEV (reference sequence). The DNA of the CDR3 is TGTGCCACTCGCCAGGGACAGGGGAGGGTCGAGCAGTACTTC. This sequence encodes CATRQGQGRVEQYF.

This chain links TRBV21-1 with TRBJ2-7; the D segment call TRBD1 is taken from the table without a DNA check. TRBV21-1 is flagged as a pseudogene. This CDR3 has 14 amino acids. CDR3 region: CASSKALPDYEQYF. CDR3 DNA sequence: TGTGCCAGCAGCAAAGCGCTCCCAGACTACGAGCAGTACTTC.

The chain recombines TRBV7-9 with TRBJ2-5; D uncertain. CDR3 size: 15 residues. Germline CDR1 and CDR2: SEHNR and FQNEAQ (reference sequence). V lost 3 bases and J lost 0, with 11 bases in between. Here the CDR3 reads CASSFDSSYQETQYF. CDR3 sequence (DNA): TGTGCCAGCAGCTTCGACTCATCGTACCAAGAGACCCAGTACTTC. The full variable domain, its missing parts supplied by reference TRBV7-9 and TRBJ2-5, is DTGVSQNPRHKITKRGQNVTFRCDPISEHNRLYWYRQTLGQGPEFLTYFQNEAQLEKSRLLSDRFSAERPKGSFSTLEIQRTEQGDSAMYLCASSFDSSYQETQYFGPGTRLLVL.

The CDR3 is CSAWVSYGYTF. CDR3 nucleotides: TGCAGTGCTTGGGTCTCCTATGGCTACACCTTC. The chain combines TRBV20-1 with TRBJ1-2; D is ambiguous. CDR1 is DFQATT and CDR2 is SNEGSKA in the germline V gene (reference sequence). V was trimmed by 5 bases and J by 4 bases, leaving 8 bases between them. CDR3 length equals 11 residues.

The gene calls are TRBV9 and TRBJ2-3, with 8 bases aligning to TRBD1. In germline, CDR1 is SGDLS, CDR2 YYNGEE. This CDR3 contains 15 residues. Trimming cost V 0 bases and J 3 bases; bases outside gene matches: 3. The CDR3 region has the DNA TGTGCCAGCAGCGTAGTAGGACAGGGAACAGATACGCAGTATTTT. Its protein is CASSVVGQGTDTQYF.

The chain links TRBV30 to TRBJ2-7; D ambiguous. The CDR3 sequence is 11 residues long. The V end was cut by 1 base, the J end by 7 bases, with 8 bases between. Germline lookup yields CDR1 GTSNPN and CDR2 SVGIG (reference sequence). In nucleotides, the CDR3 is TGTGCCTGGAGTGCCCTAGGGGAGCAGTACTTC. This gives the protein CAWSALGEQYF.

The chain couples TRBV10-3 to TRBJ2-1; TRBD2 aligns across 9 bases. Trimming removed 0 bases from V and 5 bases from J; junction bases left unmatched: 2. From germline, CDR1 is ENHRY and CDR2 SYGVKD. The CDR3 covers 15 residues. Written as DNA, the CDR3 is TGTGCCATCAGTGAGTCCCTAGCGGGAAACAATGAGCAGTTCTTC. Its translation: CAISESLAGNNEQFF.

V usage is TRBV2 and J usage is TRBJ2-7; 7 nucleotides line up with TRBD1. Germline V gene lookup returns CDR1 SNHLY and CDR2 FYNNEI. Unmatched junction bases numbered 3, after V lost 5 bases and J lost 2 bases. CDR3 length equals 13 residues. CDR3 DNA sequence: TGTGCCAGCAGTTCCGGGACAGCCTACGAGCAGTACTTC. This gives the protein CASSSGTAYEQYF.

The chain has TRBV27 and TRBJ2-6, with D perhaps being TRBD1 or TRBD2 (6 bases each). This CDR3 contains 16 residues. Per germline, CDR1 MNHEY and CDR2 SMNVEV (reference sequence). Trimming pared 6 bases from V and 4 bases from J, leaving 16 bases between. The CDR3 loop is CASRAGTSGGANVLTF. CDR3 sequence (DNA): TGTGCCAGCAGGGCGGGGACATCGGGCGGGGCCAACGTCCTGACTTTC.

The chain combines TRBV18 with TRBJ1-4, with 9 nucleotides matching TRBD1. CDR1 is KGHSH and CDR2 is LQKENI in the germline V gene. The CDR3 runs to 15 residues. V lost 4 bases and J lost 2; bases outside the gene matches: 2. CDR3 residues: CASSQGTGTNEKLFF. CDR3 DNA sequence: TGTGCCAGCTCACAGGGGACAGGGACTAATGAAAAACTGTTTTTT. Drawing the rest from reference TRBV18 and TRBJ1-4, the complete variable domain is NAGVMQNPRHLVRRRGQEARLRCSPMKGHSHVYWYRQLPEEGLKFMVYLQKENIIDESGMPKERFSAEFPKEGPSILRIQQVVRGDSAAYFCASSQGTGTNEKLFFGSGTQLSVL.

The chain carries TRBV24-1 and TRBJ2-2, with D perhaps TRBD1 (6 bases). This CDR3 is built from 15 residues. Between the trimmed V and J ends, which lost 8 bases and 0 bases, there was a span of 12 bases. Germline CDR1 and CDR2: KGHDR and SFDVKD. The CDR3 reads CATMEAGANTGELFF. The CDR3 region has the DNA TGTGCCACCATGGAGGCAGGGGCGAACACCGGGGAGCTGTTTTTT.